This T cell receptor beta chain was found in a study of technical replicates of blood from a handful of donors. There are 11 residues in the CDR3. Per germline, CDR1 SQVTM and CDR2 ANQGSEA. Trimming pared 6 bases from V and 4 bases from J, leaving 9 bases between. Method: immunoSEQ multiplex PCR; TCRdb's copy keeps in-frame clones and lacks some. Of tens of thousands of clones in the sample, roughly 89% are singletons; the top ten hold 0.4% to 0.45%. The chain joins TRBV29-1 to TRBJ1-1, with D maybe TRBD1 (5 bases). Sequencing was done on a sample of T cells isolated from PBMCs. This clonotype was sampled from a human donor in good health. The CDR3 reads CSVGGITEAFF. The CDR3 DNA sequence: TGCAGCGTGGGGGGTATCACTGAAGCTTTCTTT.